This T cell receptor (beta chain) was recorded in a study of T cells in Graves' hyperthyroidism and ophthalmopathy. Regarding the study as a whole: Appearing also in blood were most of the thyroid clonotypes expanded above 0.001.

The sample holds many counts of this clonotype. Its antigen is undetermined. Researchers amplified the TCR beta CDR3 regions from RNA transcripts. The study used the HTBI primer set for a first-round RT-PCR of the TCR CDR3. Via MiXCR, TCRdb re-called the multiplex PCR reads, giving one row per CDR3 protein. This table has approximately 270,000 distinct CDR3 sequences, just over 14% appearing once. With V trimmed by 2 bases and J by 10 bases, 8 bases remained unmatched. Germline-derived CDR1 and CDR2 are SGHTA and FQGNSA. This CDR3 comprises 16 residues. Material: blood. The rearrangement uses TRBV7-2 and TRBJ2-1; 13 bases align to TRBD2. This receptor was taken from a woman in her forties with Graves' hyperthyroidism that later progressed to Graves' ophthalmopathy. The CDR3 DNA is TGTGCCAGCAGCTTAAGAAGACTAGCGGGAGGCCTAGAGCAGTTCTTC. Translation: CASSLRRLAGGLEQFF. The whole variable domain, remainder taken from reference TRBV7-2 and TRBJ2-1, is GAGVSQSPSNKVTEKGKDVELRCDPISGHTALYWYRQSLGQGLEFLIYFQGNSAPDKSGLPSDRFSAERTGGSVSTLTIQRTQQEDSAVYLCASSLRRLAGGLEQFFGPGTRLTVL.